These 29 T cell receptor beta chains share one sample of origin, sequenced in a study of blood T cell repertoires in COVID-19. Measured with immunoSEQ multiplex PCR; TCRdb has only the in-frame clones, and not every one. The sample contains fewer than 700,000 clones, 70% to 90% of which appear only once. Input material: peripheral blood. The source of these receptors is a woman in her fifties or sixties with COVID-19, enrolled during active disease.

This clone has a single count. This sequence joins TRBV23-1 and TRBJ1-1, with a weak D call TRBD1 (5 bases). TRBV23-1 is an ORF, with its function uncertain. The CDR3 runs to 17 residues. V lost 2 bases and J 0 bases, leaving 16 bases between the germline ends. As DNA, the CDR3 is TGCGCCAGCAGTCAAAGAGACAGCCCTACTATGAACACTGAAGCTTTCTTT. This sequence encodes CASSQRDSPTMNTEAFF.

The rearrangement links TRBV3-1 (or the pseudogene TRBV3-2) to TRBJ1-1; TRBD1 might be the D (6 bases). Trimming took 1 base from V and 4 from J, leaving 16 bases between them. Germline loops: CDR1 LGHDT, CDR2 YNNKEL (reference sequence). There are 16 residues in the CDR3. CDR3: CASSQVGGQIGTEAFF. CDR3 coding DNA: TGTGCCAGCAGCCAAGTTGGGGGCCAAATCGGCACTGAAGCTTTCTTT.

DNA for the CDR3: TGTGCCAGCAGTGAAAACCCTGGCAGGGGTTACGAGCAGTACTTC. It specifies CASSENPGRGYEQYF. This chain joins TRBV2 and TRBJ2-7; tentatively, D is TRBD1 (6 bases). V shed 2 bases and J shed 4 bases, with 15 bases lying between them. Germline-derived CDR1 and CDR2 are SNHLY and FYNNEI. The length of the CDR3 is 15 residues.

In its sample, this clone was seen once. The rearrangement joins TRBV19 to TRBJ2-7; weak D call: TRBD2 (6 bases). V was trimmed by 1 base and J by 0 bases, leaving 10 bases between them. CDR3 size: 15 residues. Germline CDR1 and CDR2: LNHDA and SQIVND (reference sequence). This CDR3 reads CASSIGAGSSYEQYF. CDR3 DNA: TGTGCCAGTAGTATAGGGGCGGGAAGCTCCTACGAGCAGTACTTC.

The chain joins TRBV1 to TRBJ2-1; the table assigns TRBD2, which was not confirmed against the DNA. TRBV1 is termed a pseudogene. The CDR3 spans 15 residues. CDR3 protein: CTNLAGGNPYNEQFF. DNA for the CDR3: TGCACCAACCTAGCGGGGGGGAACCCCTACAATGAGCAGTTCTTC.

The CDR3 is CASSIGRLRAGSSNQPQHF. In nucleotides, the CDR3 is TGTGCCAGTAGTATAGGACGGCTACGGGCGGGGTCCAGCAATCAGCCCCAGCATTTT. The chain has TRBV19 and TRBJ1-5; D unresolved. Between the trimmed V and J ends, which lost 1 base and 1 base, there was a span of 20 bases. CDR3 length: 19 amino acids. From germline, CDR1 is LNHDA and CDR2 SQIVND (reference sequence). The full variable domain, with the rest looked up from reference TRBV19 and TRBJ1-5, is DGGITQSPKYLFRKEGQNVTLSCEQNLNHDAMYWYRQDPGQGLRLIYYSQIVNDFQKGDIAEGYSVSREKKESFPLTVTSAQKNPTAFYLCASSIGRLRAGSSNQPQHFGDGTRLSIL.

The CDR3 loop is CASSLSYTEAFF. The CDR3 nucleotides are TGTGCCAGCAGCTTATCGTACACTGAAGCTTTCTTT. The V gene is TRBV11-1, the J gene TRBJ1-1; no clear D. Germline lookup yields CDR1 SGHAT and CDR2 FQDESV (reference sequence). The CDR3 sequence is 12 residues long. V was pared by 2 bases and J by 3 bases, with 4 bases between.

This chain links TRBV10-1 with TRBJ2-5; the D is unclear. The CDR3 runs to 16 residues. Germline CDR1 and CDR2: WNHNN and SYGVQD (reference sequence). Trimming shortened V by 0 bases and J by 0 bases, and 11 bases separated the two germline ends. The CDR3: CASSESLTGDQETQYF. As DNA, the CDR3 is TGCGCCAGCAGTGAGTCGCTGACTGGAGACCAAGAGACCCAGTACTTC.

The chain recombines TRBV19 with TRBJ2-2; TRBD1 might be the D (6 bases). V lost 10 bases, J lost 2 bases, and 17 bases lay in between. This CDR3 has 15 residues. The germline V gene has CDR1 LNHDA and CDR2 SQIVND (reference sequence). This chain's CDR3 is CATQRGRGNTGELFF. The CDR3 bases are TGTGCCACCCAAAGGGGCAGGGGAAACACCGGGGAGCTGTTTTTT.

V and J are TRBV19 and TRBJ1-3, with a tentative D call TRBD1 (6 bases). Trimming left V 5 bases short and J 0 bases short, with 14 bases between. Germline CDR1 LNHDA, CDR2 SQIVND (reference sequence). This CDR3 spans 16 amino acids. The CDR3 region has the DNA TGTGCCAGTAGTCTGCTCAGGGGAAACTCTGGAAACACCATATATTTT. It is translated as CASSLLRGNSGNTIYF. The whole variable domain, remainder taken from reference TRBV19 and TRBJ1-3, is DGGITQSPKYLFRKEGQNVTLSCEQNLNHDAMYWYRQDPGQGLRLIYYSQIVNDFQKGDIAEGYSVSREKKESFPLTVTSAQKNPTAFYLCASSLLRGNSGNTIYFGEGSWLTVV.

The J gene is TRBJ1-2, the V gene TRBV19; 7 nucleotides align to TRBD1. CDR1 LNHDA and CDR2 SQIVND come from the germline V gene (reference sequence). There are 15 residues in the CDR3. J lost 4 bases, V lost 0 bases, and 5 bases had no gene match. The CDR3 bases are TGTGCCAGTAGTATAGATGGTCGGGACAGCTATGGCTACACCTTC. Translation: CASSIDGRDSYGYTF.

This clone was seen a single time. The gene calls are TRBV19 and TRBJ1-2; maybe TRBD1 (5 bases). The CDR3 consists of 13 residues. V was pared by 2 bases and J by 5 bases, with 9 bases between. The germline V gene has CDR1 LNHDA and CDR2 SQIVND (reference sequence). The DNA of the CDR3 is TGTGCCAGTAGTATACCAGGGCCTTATGGCTACACCTTC. It is translated as CASSIPGPYGYTF. Using reference TRBV19 and TRBJ1-2 for the parts outside the CDR3, the full variable domain is DGGITQSPKYLFRKEGQNVTLSCEQNLNHDAMYWYRQDPGQGLRLIYYSQIVNDFQKGDIAEGYSVSREKKESFPLTVTSAQKNPTAFYLCASSIPGPYGYTFGSGTRLTVV.

The J gene is TRBJ1-2, the V gene TRBV19; no clear D. In germline, CDR1 is LNHDA, CDR2 SQIVND (reference sequence). This CDR3 spans 14 amino acids. V gave up 6 bases and J gave up 8 bases, with 19 bases separating them. The CDR3 DNA is TGTGCCAGTAGGGGCCCGGGGTCCGTTTTAGGCTACACCTTC. Translated, it gives CASRGPGSVLGYTF.

CDR3: CASSIQEDAILNTEAFF. The CDR3 DNA follows: TGTGCCAGTAGTATTCAGGAAGACGCGATCTTGAACACTGAAGCTTTCTTT. The V call is TRBV19, the J call TRBJ1-1; the D is unclear. CDR3 length: 17 residues. Germline loops: CDR1 LNHDA, CDR2 SQIVND (reference sequence). V lost 3 bases, J lost 0 bases, and 17 bases lay in between.

The chain recombines TRBV18 with TRBJ2-4, with 10 positions matching TRBD2. The CDR3 totals 15 residues. CDR1 and CDR2 from the germline V gene are KGHSH and LQKENI. The ends lost 6 bases at V and 1 base at J; junction bases unmatched: 3. The CDR3 here is CASSSSGGAKNIQYF. The CDR3 coding sequence is TGTGCCAGCTCCAGTAGCGGGGGGGCCAAAAACATTCAGTACTTC.

V is TRBV7-2 and J is TRBJ1-1; 7 bases map to TRBD1. Germline V CDR1 and CDR2: SGHTA, FQGNSA. Losses at the gene ends were 4 bases for V and 4 bases for J; bases not matched to a gene: 9. The CDR3 runs to 15 residues. This CDR3 reads CASSSFTGVSTEAFF. In nucleotides, the CDR3 is TGTGCCAGCAGCTCGTTCACAGGGGTCAGCACTGAAGCTTTCTTT.

This clone was seen only once. The J gene is TRBJ1-5, the V gene TRBV7-2; tentative D call: TRBD1 (5 bases). The V end lost 4 bases, the J end lost 0 bases, and 10 bases lay between the germline ends. This CDR3 has 15 amino acids. CDR1 SGHTA and CDR2 FQGNSA come from the germline V gene. This chain's CDR3 is CASSSQADSNQPQHF. The DNA of the CDR3 is TGTGCCAGCAGCTCACAGGCCGATAGCAATCAGCCCCAGCATTTT. Filled out from reference TRBV7-2 and TRBJ1-5, the complete variable domain reads GAGVSQSPSNKVTEKGKDVELRCDPISGHTALYWYRQSLGQGLEFLIYFQGNSAPDKSGLPSDRFSAERTGGSVSTLTIQRTQQEDSAVYLCASSSQADSNQPQHFGDGTRLSIL.

The V call is TRBV3-1 (or the pseudogene TRBV3-2), the J call TRBJ1-1, with 8 nucleotides matching TRBD1. This CDR3 is built from 13 residues. Germline V gene data show CDR1 as LGHDT and CDR2 as YNNKEL (reference sequence). V lost 3 bases to trimming and J lost 5 bases; unmatched junction nucleotides: 2. CDR3 loop: CASSHDRGTEAFF. CDR3 coding DNA: TGTGCCAGCAGCCACGACAGGGGAACTGAAGCTTTCTTT.

This chain joins TRBV30 and TRBJ1-1; D might be TRBD1 (5 bases). Trimming took 3 bases from V and 1 from J, leaving 12 bases between them. CDR3 length: 14 residues. Looked up from germline, CDR1 is GTSNPN and CDR2 is SVGIG (reference sequence). The CDR3 here is CAWRGAGSNTEAFF. In DNA form, the CDR3 reads TGTGCCTGGAGAGGCGCAGGGTCGAACACTGAAGCTTTCTTT.

V usage is TRBV15 and J usage is TRBJ2-3; D is perhaps TRBD2 (6 bases). The germline gives CDR1 LNHNV, CDR2 YYDKDF (reference sequence). V was pared by 1 base and J by 7 bases, with 6 bases between. The CDR3 covers 12 residues. The CDR3: CATSRGDYTQYF. The CDR3 DNA sequence: TGTGCCACCAGCAGAGGGGACTATACGCAGTATTTT.

The V and J genes are TRBV19 and TRBJ1-5, with a tentative D call TRBD1 (5 bases). Looked up from germline, CDR1 is LNHDA and CDR2 is SQIVND (reference sequence). The CDR3 sequence is 15 residues long. Trimming shortened V by 4 bases and J by 4 bases, and 14 bases separated the two germline ends. As DNA, the CDR3 is TGTGCCAGTAGTACCACCGGTGGGGGGAATCAGCCCCAGCATTTT. Translated, it gives CASSTTGGGNQPQHF.

This clone was detected once. V and J are TRBV2 and TRBJ1-5; D is ambiguous. The germline V gene encodes CDR1 SNHLY and CDR2 FYNNEI. V lost 6 bases and J lost 3, with 18 bases in between. The CDR3 sequence is 16 residues long. The DNA of the CDR3 is TGTGCCAGCAGAGAACCTTTTAGATCCTCCAATCAGCCCCAGCATTTT. Translation: CASREPFRSSNQPQHF.

The CDR3 nucleotides are TGTGCCAGCAGCCCTTTCGAGTTATGGACTGAAGCTTTCTTT. This gives the protein CASSPFELWTEAFF. The chain joins TRBV5-6 to TRBJ1-1; D is uncertain. The CDR3 spans 14 residues. CDR1 and CDR2 from the germline V gene are SGHDT and YYEEEE. V lost 4 bases and J 5 bases, leaving 15 bases between the germline ends.

The V and J genes are TRBV30 and TRBJ1-2, with 11 nucleotides matching TRBD1. Germline values: CDR1 GTSNPN, CDR2 SVGIG (reference sequence). The length of the CDR3 is 13 residues. CDR3 region: CAGRDRGISGYTF. Here the CDR3 DNA reads TGTGCGGGCCGGGACAGGGGGATCAGTGGCTACACCTTC.

Comment on this clone: Other DNA sequences within the sample encode an identical CDR3. The chain carries TRBV9 and TRBJ2-1; 13 nucleotides align to TRBD2. V shed 0 bases, J shed 7 bases, and the junction held 1 base outside the gene matches. Germline V lookup: CDR1 SGDLS, CDR2 YYNGEE. This CDR3 spans 15 amino acids. CDR3 in DNA: TGTGCCAGCAGCGTAGGGACTAGCGGGGGAAATGAGCAGTTCTTC. Residues: CASSVGTSGGNEQFF.

The chain links TRBV4-1 to TRBJ2-6; no definite D call. The germline V gene has CDR1 MGHRA and CDR2 YSYEKL. The germline V and J ends were trimmed by 2 bases and 0 bases, with 8 bases remaining between them. The CDR3 runs 16 residues. The CDR3: CASSQNTASGANVLTF. In nucleotides, the CDR3 is TGCGCCAGCAGCCAAAATACAGCCTCTGGGGCCAACGTCCTGACTTTC.

The chain links TRBV5-1 to TRBJ1-2; maybe TRBD1 (5 bases). CDR1 and CDR2 (germline): SGHRS, YFSETQ. This CDR3 has 14 amino acids. V was shortened by 4 bases and J by 8 bases, with 18 bases between the two germline ends. Here the CDR3 reads CASSPRDSSWGYTF. The CDR3 bases are TGCGCCAGCAGCCCCCGGGACTCCTCATGGGGCTACACCTTC.

The chain joins TRBV6-5 to TRBJ1-2, with D perhaps TRBD1 (5 bases). V lost 6 bases to trimming and J lost 4 bases, with 18 bases between them. Germline lookup yields CDR1 MNHEY and CDR2 SVGAGI. This CDR3 contains 15 residues. The chain's CDR3 is CASRPRGQGSYGYTF. CDR3 DNA sequence: TGTGCCAGCAGACCCCGTGGGCAGGGCAGCTATGGCTACACCTTC.

The genes are TRBV30 and TRBJ2-5; 9 positions match TRBD2. V was pared by 3 bases and J by 5 bases, with 4 bases of the junction left unmatched. From germline, CDR1 is GTSNPN and CDR2 SVGIG (reference sequence). This CDR3 is 13 amino acids long. In nucleotides, the CDR3 is TGTGCCTGGAGGCGGGGGGGCCCGGAGACCCAGTACTTC. Its protein is CAWRRGGPETQYF.